These 16 T cell receptor beta chains share one sample of origin, sequenced in a study of tumor and adjacent non-tumor tissue in lung cancer. The library came from three nested PCR rounds adapted from ARM-PCR protocols. TCRdb re-analysed the multiplex PCR reads in MiXCR, keeping a single row per CDR3 protein. Altogether tens of thousands of distinct CDR3 sequences are present, approximately 77% being singletons, with the ten largest covering under 9.5%. The template was RNA from unsorted bulk tissue. The source material was lung tumor tissue. These receptors all come from a woman between 40 and 55 years old with non-small cell lung cancer.

This clonotype was counted once. An end of the junction does not agree with germline; a read error may underlie this. The chain is built from TRBV7-8 and TRBJ1-5; D unclear. The CDR3 contains 13 residues. CDR1 and CDR2 (germline): SGHVS, FQNEAQ. In nucleotides, the CDR3 is TGTCCCAGCCGTGGTGTGGCCTATCAGCCCCAGCATTTT. It is translated as CPSRGVAYQPQHF.

On this clonotype: Germline is not matched at one junction end, which may reflect a read error. The chain combines TRBV6-6 with TRBJ1-1, with a possible D match to TRBD1 (6 bases). Germline V gene sequence: CDR1 MNHNY, CDR2 SVGAGI (reference sequence). The length of the CDR3 is 13 residues. The CDR3 nucleotides read TGTGCCAGCATCTCCAGGGGTATCGCTGAAGTTTTCTTT. As protein: CASISRGIAEVFF.

To note about this clonotype: The junction shows a germline mismatch at one end, possibly a read error. The J gene is TRBJ1-1, the V gene TRBV4-1, with D possibly matching TRBD1 (6 bases). Germline assignment: CDR1 MGHRA and CDR2 YSYEKL. The CDR3 length is 11 residues. CDR3 DNA sequence: TGCGCCAGCAGCCTAGGGACAAGGGTTCGATTT. It codes for CASSLGTRVRF.

As to this clonotype: Its ends do not fully match the called genes, so a read error is possible. The chain combines TRBV11-2 with TRBJ2-3, with TRBD1 identical over 8 bases. This CDR3 is 18 amino acids long. The germline V gene encodes CDR1 SGHAT and CDR2 FQNNGV. The CDR3 reads CVSSLLSLGTGRTDTQYF. The CDR3 DNA reads TGTGTCAGCAGCTTACTGAGTCTCGGGACAGGACGTACAGATACGCAGTATTTT.

As concerns this clonotype: At one boundary the junction diverges from the germline segment, which might be a read error. The chain couples TRBV11-2 to TRBJ2-1, with D maybe TRBD2 (6 bases). Germline loops: CDR1 SGHAT, CDR2 FQNNGV. The CDR3 contains 16 residues. The CDR3 reads CAMSKTLAALYNEQFF. Written as DNA, the CDR3 is TGTGCCATGAGCAAGACACTAGCTGCACTGTACAATGAGCAGTTCTTT.

The chain couples TRBV11-1 to TRBJ1-2; 8 bases are a match to TRBD1. The CDR3 totals 17 residues. Germline CDR1 and CDR2: SGHAT and FQDESV (reference sequence). CDR3 bases: TGTACCAACAGCCGATACTCCGGGACAGGTATCAATTATGGCTACACCTTC. Its translation: CTNSRYSGTGINYGYTF.

The chain is built from TRBV6-2 or TRBV6-3 and TRBJ2-7, with D hard to call. The germline V gene has CDR1 MNHEY and CDR2 SVGEGT. Trimming stripped 5 bases from V and 4 bases from J, with 21 bases between. This CDR3 has 16 amino acids. The CDR3, as DNA: TGTGCCAGCAGTCCGGAAACGATGGAACTCTCATACGAGCAGTACTTC. Amino acid sequence: CASSPETMELSYEQYF.

Concerning this clonotype itself: Its ends do not fully match the called genes, so a read error is possible. This rearrangement joins TRBV6-1 to TRBJ2-2; no clear D. Germline assignment: CDR1 MNHNS and CDR2 SASEGT. This CDR3 comprises 11 residues. The CDR3 DNA sequence: TGTGCCAGCAATGAAACCTGGGAGCTGTTTTTT. It yields the protein CASNETWELFF.

The V gene is TRBV5-5, the J gene TRBJ2-6; 11 positions agree with TRBD2. Germline lookup yields CDR1 SGHKS and CDR2 YYEKEE (reference sequence). The CDR3 spans 18 residues. After removal of 4 bases from V and 3 bases from J, the junction contained 9 bases not matched to a gene. The CDR3 region is CASSTVSGRDFGANVLTF. Here the CDR3 DNA reads TGTGCCAGCAGCACGGTTAGCGGGAGGGATTTTGGGGCCAACGTCCTGACTTTC.

This clonotype was recorded only once. This could be a read error, since a much larger clone is one nucleotide away. The chain couples TRBV28 to TRBJ1-1; a weak D match, TRBD1 (6 bases). This CDR3 is built from 14 residues. Per germline, CDR1 MDHEN and CDR2 SYDVKM. The CDR3 region has the DNA TGTGCCAGCACTGTGACAGGCCTGAACATTGAAGCTTTCTTT. It translates to CASTVTGLNIEAFF.

With regard to this clonotype: This could be a read error, since a much larger clone is one nucleotide away. Since the CDR3 does not end with the conserved phenylalanine or tryptophan, this likely comes from a read error. The chain combines TRBV5-8 with TRBJ1-2, with a possible D match to TRBD1 (5 bases). CDR3 length: 16 amino acids. The V and J ends lost 1 base and 3 bases respectively, with 16 bases between them. Germline values: CDR1 SGHTS, CDR2 YDEGEE. The chain's CDR3 is CASSLTLGVGDYGYTI. The DNA for the CDR3 is TGTGCCAGCAGCTTGACCTTAGGTGTAGGGGACTATGGCTACACCATC.

This clonotype is medium-sized in the sample. The chain is built from TRBV6-6 and TRBJ2-3; D gene ambiguous. V was shortened by 6 bases and J by 6 bases, with 7 bases between the two germline ends. Germline-derived CDR1 and CDR2 are MNHNY and SVGAGI (reference sequence). The CDR3 runs to 11 residues. CDR3 region: CASSEDDTQYF. The CDR3 DNA reads TGTGCCAGCAGCGAAGATGATACGCAGTATTTT.

Concerning this clonotype: A much larger clone is a single base away; this may be a read error. The rearrangement uses TRBV5-1 and TRBJ2-1; no clear D. The length of the CDR3 is 15 residues. CDR1 is SGHRS, CDR2 YFSETQ, per germline. In nucleotides, the CDR3 is TGCGCCAGCAGCTTGGCCACGATGTCCTACAAAGAGCAGTTCTTC. Translation gives CASSLATMSYKEQFF.

About this clonotype: At one end the junction does not follow the germline gene, possibly because of a read error. J is TRBJ2-5 and V is TRBV6-1; no reliable D call. Germline V gene lookup returns CDR1 MNHNS and CDR2 SASEGT. The CDR3 runs to 13 residues. CDR3 in amino acids: CAIINPNQETQYF. CDR3 sequence (DNA): TGTGCCATCATCAACCCCAATCAAGAGACCCAATACTTC.

As regards this clonotype: One base away lies a much larger clone, so this may be a sequencing read error. The chain combines TRBV30 with TRBJ1-2; possible D gene TRBD1, 6 bases. Germline loops: CDR1 GTSNPN, CDR2 SVGIG (reference sequence). This CDR3 contains 13 residues. The CDR3, as DNA: TGTGTCTGGAGCCCCTCAGGGGTTCGGGGCTACACCTTC. This sequence encodes CVWSPSGVRGYTF.

As regards this clonotype: One junction end disagrees with the germline gene, perhaps due to a read error. The rearrangement links TRBV14 to TRBJ2-1, with 7 bases aligning to TRBD1. Germline CDR1 reads SGHDN; CDR2 reads FVKESK. The CDR3 runs 15 residues. The CDR3 region is CTSRGMWGSYNEQFF. CDR3 nucleotides: TGTACCAGCAGGGGGATGTGGGGGTCCTACAATGAGCAGTTCTTC.